A single TCR beta chain is shown here with its context. V lost 3 bases, J lost 5 bases, and 7 bases stayed unmatched. Germline V gives CDR1 SGHRS, CDR2 YFSETQ. This CDR3 is 16 amino acids long. The sample originates from a study of blood T cell repertoires in COVID-19. About the research overall: There were acute and convalescent COVID-19 samples, and they came from the United States, Italy and Spain.

Original processing methods: Reference gene primer amplification in the assay estimated nucleated cell counts. TCRdb keeps only in-frame clones here, not all; method: immunoSEQ multiplex PCR. V and J calls and clone size are given by that table; D and trimming were obtained from the DNA. This table has about 180,000 clones, approximately 83% appearing once. Sequenced sample: peripheral blood. The rearrangement links TRBV5-1 to TRBJ2-2, with 10 nucleotides matching TRBD2. This clonotype was obtained from an older woman with acute or convalescent COVID-19. CDR3 loop: CASSSTSGLITGELFF. DNA for the CDR3: TGCGCCAGCAGCTCGACTAGCGGGTTAATTACCGGGGAGCTGTTTTTT.